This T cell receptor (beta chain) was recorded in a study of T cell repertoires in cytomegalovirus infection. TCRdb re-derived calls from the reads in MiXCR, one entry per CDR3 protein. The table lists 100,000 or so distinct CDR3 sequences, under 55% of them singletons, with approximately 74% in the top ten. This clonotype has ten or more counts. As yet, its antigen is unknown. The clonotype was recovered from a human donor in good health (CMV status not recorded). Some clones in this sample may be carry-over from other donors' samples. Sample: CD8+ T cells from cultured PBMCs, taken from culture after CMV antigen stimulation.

The CDR3 here is CASSQGQDYGYTF. DNA of the CDR3: TGTGCCAGCAGCCAGGGACAGGACTATGGCTACACCTTC. The gene calls are TRBV9 and TRBJ1-2; 8 bases are a match to TRBD1. The CDR3 spans 13 residues. The trim removed 4 bases at V and 3 bases at J, leaving 2 bases unmatched. Looked up from germline, CDR1 is SGDLS and CDR2 is YYNGEE.